These 18 T cell receptor beta chains originate from one sample sequenced in a study of blood T cell repertoires in COVID-19. Sequencing used immunoSEQ multiplex PCR; TCRdb keeps in-frame clones, though not all of them. Seen here are over 100,000 clones, 80% to 90% observed once, and the top ten hold 4% to 5.5%. Input material: peripheral blood. These receptors were taken from a man aged 60-69 years with acute or convalescent COVID-19.

V and J are TRBV2 and TRBJ1-2; D remains unclear. Trimming removed 4 bases from V and 7 bases from J, with 10 bases in between. CDR1 SNHLY and CDR2 FYNNEI come from the germline V gene. The CDR3 totals 12 residues. As DNA, the CDR3 is TGTGCCAGCAGTGCCGGGATGGGTGGCTACACCTTC. This sequence encodes CASSAGMGGYTF.

The chain has TRBV6-2 or TRBV6-3 and TRBJ1-2; 11 positions match TRBD1. J gave up 7 bases and V 6 bases, and 10 bases lay outside the gene matches. CDR1 is MNHEY, CDR2 SVGEGT, per germline. The CDR3 spans 15 residues. DNA for the CDR3: TGTGCCAGCAGCACACAAGGGACAGGGGGATTTGGCTACACCTTC. Translation: CASSTQGTGGFGYTF.

This chain connects TRBV19 to TRBJ1-1, with 7 bases aligning to TRBD1. V lost 6 bases to trimming and J lost 4 bases; unmatched junction nucleotides: 8. CDR1 is LNHDA, CDR2 SQIVND, per germline (reference sequence). The CDR3 totals 14 residues. Here the CDR3 reads CASSPPPGGTEAFF. CDR3 in DNA: TGTGCCAGTAGCCCCCCCCCAGGGGGCACTGAAGCTTTCTTT.

This chain uses TRBV21-1 with TRBJ1-3. TRBV21-1 is a recognized pseudogene. The CDR3 sequence is 18 residues long. The CDR3 spells CASSQGGVVGSSGNTIYF. The CDR3 DNA sequence: TGTGCCAGCAGCCAAGGGGGGGTAGTCGGATCCTCTGGAAACACCATATATTTT.

This clone was recorded a few times. The chain employs TRBV5-1 and TRBJ1-2; possibly TRBD1 for D (6 bases). V shed 7 bases and J shed 6 bases, with 16 bases lying between them. Germline CDR1 SGHRS, CDR2 YFSETQ. The CDR3 extends over 13 amino acids. The CDR3 sequence is CASGLQQGDGYTF. CDR3 in DNA: TGCGCCAGCGGTTTACAACAGGGTGATGGCTACACCTTC.

The rearrangement joins TRBV18 to TRBJ2-3; TRBD1 aligns across 7 bases. The germline V gene has CDR1 KGHSH and CDR2 LQKENI. The CDR3 covers 15 residues. Unmatched junction bases numbered 11, after V lost 3 bases and J lost 8 bases. CDR3 sequence reads: CASSPTTGVGVTQYF. For the CDR3, the DNA is TGTGCCAGCTCACCTACTACAGGGGTGGGCGTTACGCAGTATTTT.

This clone has only a few counts. The rearrangement joins TRBV7-9 to TRBJ2-7; TRBD1 agrees at 7 bases. The germline gives CDR1 SEHNR, CDR2 FQNEAQ (reference sequence). CDR3 size: 14 residues. Trimming cost V 6 bases and J 0 bases; bases outside gene matches: 5. CDR3 in DNA: TGTGCCAGCAGGCAACAGGGGAACTCCTACGAGCAGTACTTC. Amino acid sequence: CASRQQGNSYEQYF.

The sample holds one count of this clone. The chain uses TRBV20-1 and TRBJ2-3, with D hard to call. V was trimmed by 3 bases and J by 0 bases, leaving 10 bases between them. This CDR3 has 14 amino acids. Germline V gene lookup returns CDR1 DFQATT and CDR2 SNEGSKA (reference sequence). As DNA, the CDR3 is TGCAGTGCTAGTGGGCCCTTTAGCACAGATACGCAGTATTTT. It codes for CSASGPFSTDTQYF.

This chain links TRBV29-1 with TRBJ2-2; the D gene is possibly TRBD1 (6 bases). This CDR3 has 15 amino acids. CDR1 SQVTM and CDR2 ANQGSEA come from the germline V gene. V lost 6 bases, J lost 2 bases, and 16 bases lay in between. CDR3 DNA sequence: TGCAGCGTCGATACAGGGAAGCATAACACCGGGGAGCTGTTTTTT. This sequence encodes CSVDTGKHNTGELFF.

This chain uses TRBV10-3 with TRBJ2-3; 12 bases line up with TRBD2. Germline V gene sequence: CDR1 ENHRY, CDR2 SYGVKD. The J segment lost 0 bases and the V segment lost 2 bases, leaving 6 bases of the junction unmatched. The CDR3 extends over 18 amino acids. The CDR3 spells CAISEGLAGGPSTDTQYF. DNA for the CDR3: TGTGCCATCAGTGAGGGGCTAGCGGGAGGGCCAAGCACAGATACGCAGTATTTT.

CDR3 amino acids: CASSLTSGGPYEQYF. The CDR3 DNA is TGTGCCAGTAGTCTCACTAGCGGTGGTCCCTACGAGCAGTACTTC. The V gene is TRBV19, the J gene TRBJ2-7; TRBD2 matches 8 bases. The germline CDR1 and CDR2 sequences are LNHDA and SQIVND (reference sequence). CDR3 length: 15 amino acids. V shed 5 bases and J 2 bases; nucleotides not matched to a gene: 8.

This clone is a singleton in its sample. This chain uses TRBV5-1 with TRBJ2-3; D is unclear. This CDR3 spans 14 amino acids. The germline V and J ends were trimmed by 0 bases and 1 base, with 6 bases remaining between them. Germline CDR1 SGHRS, CDR2 YFSETQ. CDR3 in DNA: TGCGCCAGCAGCTTGGGTCCAGGCACAGATACGCAGTATTTT. Its translation is CASSLGPGTDTQYF.

The J gene is TRBJ1-1, the V gene TRBV6-5; D gene unclear. Per germline, CDR1 MNHEY and CDR2 SVGAGI. The CDR3 has 15 residues. Deletions cut 1 base from V and 4 bases from J, with 13 bases between. The CDR3: CASSYWRRGGTEAFF. For the CDR3, the DNA is TGTGCCAGCAGTTACTGGCGTCGCGGAGGCACTGAAGCTTTCTTT.

The J gene is TRBJ2-5, the V gene TRBV3-1 (or the pseudogene TRBV3-2); D is perhaps TRBD2 (6 bases). The CDR3 is 15 residues long. Germline-derived CDR1 and CDR2 are LGHDT and YNNKEL (reference sequence). V lost 2 bases and J 5 bases, leaving 15 bases between the germline ends. CDR3 protein: CASSQPGGGVETQYF. CDR3 bases: TGTGCCAGCAGCCAACCCGGGGGTGGGGTCGAGACCCAGTACTTC.

The chain links TRBV7-2 to TRBJ2-7, with D perhaps TRBD2 (5 bases). Trimming left V 1 base short and J 2 bases short, with 9 bases between. The CDR3 spans 14 residues. Looked up from germline, CDR1 is SGHTA and CDR2 is FQGNSA. CDR3 amino acids: CASSLGLAAYEQYF. CDR3 DNA sequence: TGTGCCAGCAGCTTAGGGCTAGCAGCCTACGAGCAGTACTTC. Combining the CDR3 with reference TRBV7-2 and TRBJ2-7 gives the whole variable domain GAGVSQSPSNKVTEKGKDVELRCDPISGHTALYWYRQSLGQGLEFLIYFQGNSAPDKSGLPSDRFSAERTGGSVSTLTIQRTQQEDSAVYLCASSLGLAAYEQYFGPGTRLTVT.

The chain joins TRBV7-9 to TRBJ2-2; unclear D gene. CDR1 SEHNR and CDR2 FQNEAQ come from the germline V gene (reference sequence). Trimming took off 5 bases at V and 4 bases at J, with 17 bases between the two ends. CDR3 length: 16 residues. The CDR3: CASSPPRSRLTGELFF. CDR3 DNA: TGTGCCAGCAGCCCCCCGAGGAGTCGACTCACCGGGGAGCTGTTTTTT.

The gene calls are TRBV9 and TRBJ2-1, with TRBD2 identical over 15 bases. The V gene end was trimmed by 3 bases and the J gene end by 6 bases; junction bases not matched to a gene: 7. The CDR3 length is 17 residues. Looked up from germline, CDR1 is SGDLS and CDR2 is YYNGEE. The CDR3 protein is CASSAGTSGGHGNEQFF. The CDR3 DNA sequence: TGTGCCAGCAGCGCAGGGACTAGCGGGGGGCACGGCAATGAGCAGTTCTTC.

The chain has TRBV6-5 and TRBJ2-3; TRBD2 matches at 8 bases. J was trimmed by 9 bases and V by 7 bases; bases with no gene match: 3. Germline CDR1 and CDR2: MNHEY and SVGAGI. CDR3 length: 11 amino acids. The CDR3 DNA is TGTGCCAGCAAAGCGGGGGTGACGCAGTATTTT. The encoded protein is CASKAGVTQYF.